This passage covers 23 T cell receptor beta chains from one sample sequenced in a study of cytotoxic CD8 clonotypes in ibrutinib-treated CLL. Sequencing was performed with immunoSEQ multiplex PCR; in TCRdb, only in-frame clones are kept and a portion is missing. The sample yields 250,000 to 350,000 clones, approximately 76% seen once. Sequencing was performed on PBMCs, taken at disease progression, from a patient treated with ibrutinib. These receptors were obtained from a human donor with chronic lymphocytic leukemia.

This clone occurred a few times. V gene TRBV18 combines with J gene TRBJ2-7; perhaps TRBD1 as D (6 bases). From germline, CDR1 is KGHSH and CDR2 LQKENI. This CDR3 contains 13 residues. The V gene lost 3 bases and the J gene lost 4 bases, with 10 bases spanning the gap. DNA for the CDR3: TGTGCCAGCTCACCGGACAGACCTTACGAGCAGTACTTC. Its protein is CASSPDRPYEQYF.

This chain joins TRBV6-5 and TRBJ1-2; weak D call: TRBD1 (5 bases). The V gene lost 2 bases and the J gene lost 4 bases, with 11 bases spanning the gap. Per germline, CDR1 MNHEY and CDR2 SVGAGI. The CDR3 is 14 amino acids. The CDR3 is CASSYSREGYGYTF. CDR3 nucleotide sequence: TGTGCCAGCAGTTACAGCAGGGAAGGCTATGGCTACACCTTC.

This rearrangement joins TRBV9 to TRBJ2-5; D may be TRBD2 (6 bases). The CDR3 extends over 14 amino acids. Germline CDR1 is SGDLS and CDR2 is YYNGEE. V lost 0 bases to trimming and J lost 9 bases, with 15 bases between them. CDR3 in amino acids: CASSVGRGPMAQYF. The DNA for the CDR3 is TGTGCCAGCAGCGTAGGGAGGGGCCCGATGGCCCAGTACTTC.

This clone appeared once. The chain has TRBV10-2 and TRBJ1-5, with a possible D match to TRBD1 (5 bases). The CDR3 runs 12 residues. CDR1 is WSHSY and CDR2 is SAAADI in the germline V gene. The V end was cut by 1 base, the J end by 7 bases, with 5 bases between. DNA of the CDR3: TGCGCCAGCAGTGAGTGGGACCAGCCCCAGCATTTT. It codes for CASSEWDQPQHF.

V is TRBV2 and J is TRBJ2-2; D is ambiguous. V shed 7 bases and J shed 5 bases, with 8 bases lying between them. Germline V lookup: CDR1 SNHLY, CDR2 FYNNEI. CDR3 length equals 12 residues. CDR3 protein: CASKVGTGELFF. The CDR3 DNA is TGTGCCAGCAAGGTGGGAACCGGGGAGCTGTTTTTT. Complete variable domain (other parts from reference TRBV2 and TRBJ2-2): EPEVTQTPSHQVTQMGQEVILRCVPISNHLYFYWYRQILGQKVEFLVSFYNNEISEKSEIFDDQFSVERPDGSNFTLKIRSTKLEDSAMYFCASKVGTGELFFGEGSRLTVL.

This sequence joins TRBV12-2 and TRBJ1-2; the table gives TRBD1 as D, unverified against the DNA. TRBV12-2 is termed a pseudogene. This CDR3 has 13 amino acids. CDR3 in DNA: TGTGCAAGTCGCTTGGGCCTCCGCTATGGCTACACCTTC. This sequence encodes CASRLGLRYGYTF.

The chain joins TRBV19 to TRBJ2-7, with TRBD1 as a possible D gene (7 bases). This CDR3 has 16 residues. Trimming removed 3 bases from V and 0 bases from J, with 15 bases in between. The V gene's germline CDR1 is LNHDA and CDR2 SQIVND (reference sequence). The CDR3 sequence: CASSIGGGWASYEQYF. DNA of the CDR3: TGTGCCAGTAGTATTGGAGGGGGCTGGGCCTCCTACGAGCAGTACTTC.

The gene calls are TRBV7-3 and TRBJ1-1, with a tentative D call TRBD1 (5 bases). The V and J ends lost 9 bases and 2 bases respectively, with 13 bases between them. CDR3 size: 13 residues. Germline-derived CDR1 and CDR2 are SGHTA and FQGTGA. CDR3 nucleotides: TGTGCCAGTCGGGGCGTCGCTAACACTGAAGCTTTCTTT. Its translation is CASRGVANTEAFF.

This sequence joins TRBV18 and TRBJ2-3, with D perhaps TRBD1 (5 bases). Trimming removed 4 bases from V and 0 bases from J, with 14 bases in between. There are 16 residues in the CDR3. Germline assignment: CDR1 KGHSH and CDR2 LQKENI. The CDR3 DNA follows: TGTGCCAGCTCACACAGGCTCCCAATAAGCACAGATACGCAGTATTTT. This codes for CASSHRLPISTDTQYF.

The gene calls are TRBV6-5 and TRBJ2-1; D is ambiguous. Germline V gene lookup returns CDR1 MNHEY and CDR2 SVGAGI. There are 16 residues in the CDR3. The ends were cut back, 0 bases at V and 3 bases at J, with 12 bases in the middle. DNA of the CDR3: TGTGCCAGCAGTTACTCGAAAGGTTTACTCTACAATGAGCAGTTCTTC. This encodes CASSYSKGLLYNEQFF.

This chain joins TRBV4-1 and TRBJ2-7, with a possible D match to TRBD1 (6 bases). Trimming pared 1 base from V and 3 bases from J, leaving 13 bases between. CDR1 and CDR2 (germline): MGHRA, YSYEKL. CDR3 length: 15 amino acids. Here the CDR3 reads CASSQVQGSLYEQYF. CDR3 in DNA: TGCGCCAGCAGCCAAGTTCAGGGGTCCCTCTACGAGCAGTACTTC.

The chain couples TRBV9 to TRBJ2-3; TRBD2 matches at 8 bases. Germline-derived CDR1 and CDR2 are SGDLS and YYNGEE. V was pared by 4 bases and J by 3 bases, with 13 bases of the junction left unmatched. The CDR3 covers 17 residues. The CDR3 region has the DNA TGTGCCAGCAGCATATCTCAGGGGACTAGAAGTACAGATACGCAGTATTTT. Its protein is CASSISQGTRSTDTQYF.

This clone occurred a few times. The rearrangement links TRBV9 to TRBJ1-1; a weak D match, TRBD1 (5 bases). The CDR3 length is 17 residues. Per germline, CDR1 SGDLS and CDR2 YYNGEE. V shed 0 bases and J shed 1 base, with 16 bases lying between them. The CDR3 here is CASSVVGGVLGNTEAFF. The CDR3, as DNA: TGTGCCAGCAGCGTAGTGGGAGGGGTACTGGGGAACACTGAAGCTTTCTTT.

This clone appeared a few times. This rearrangement joins TRBV5-6 to TRBJ1-2; D gene uncertain. The CDR3 has 13 amino acids. The ends were cut back, 6 bases at V and 4 bases at J, with 13 bases in the middle. Looked up from germline, CDR1 is SGHDT and CDR2 is YYEEEE. CDR3 sequence reads: CASKPTDIYGYTF. In DNA form, the CDR3 reads TGTGCCAGCAAGCCGACCGATATCTATGGCTACACCTTC.

The chain is built from TRBV4-2 and TRBJ2-2; perhaps TRBD1 as D (5 bases). This CDR3 is built from 16 residues. V was trimmed by 4 bases and J by 1 base, leaving 13 bases between them. The germline CDR1 and CDR2 sequences are LGHNA and YNFKEQ. Written as DNA, the CDR3 is TGTGCCAGCAGCCGAAGACCTACAGGGAACACCGGGGAGCTGTTTTTT. Translation gives CASSRRPTGNTGELFF.

The chain couples TRBV5-1 to TRBJ2-6; D might be TRBD1 (5 bases). The V end was cut by 1 base, the J end by 0 bases, with 11 bases between. Germline loops: CDR1 SGHRS, CDR2 YFSETQ. The CDR3 sequence is 17 residues long. Written as DNA, the CDR3 is TGCGCCAGCAGCTTGTCGACAGTGAGCTCTGGGGCCAACGTCCTGACTTTC. This encodes CASSLSTVSSGANVLTF.

The chain combines TRBV25-1 with TRBJ1-4, with a weak D call TRBD1 (5 bases). V lost 3 bases and J 0 bases, leaving 8 bases between the germline ends. The germline CDR1 and CDR2 sequences are MGHDK and SYGVNS. The CDR3 sequence is 15 residues long. In DNA form, the CDR3 reads TGTGCCAGCAGTGAGGCAGGGCCAACTAATGAAAAACTGTTTTTT. Translated, it gives CASSEAGPTNEKLFF.

On this clone: A read error may produce the germline difference seen at one junction end. V usage is TRBV6-1 and J usage is TRBJ2-7; D may be TRBD1 (5 bases). The germline V gene encodes CDR1 MNHNS and CDR2 SASEGT. The length of the CDR3 is 15 residues. The CDR3 region is CASSAGRTNLNQANF. The CDR3 DNA sequence: TGTGCCAGCAGTGCTGGTAGGACAAACCTCAACCAAGCTAACTTC.

This rearrangement joins TRBV27 to TRBJ2-1; no reliable D call. This CDR3 spans 11 amino acids. The V gene lost 6 bases and the J gene lost 4 bases, with 4 bases spanning the gap. Germline loops: CDR1 MNHEY, CDR2 SMNVEV (reference sequence). CDR3 coding DNA: TGTGCCAGCAGGAATTACAATGAGCAGTTCTTC. Residues: CASRNYNEQFF.

The CDR3 spells CASSQDGPLTDPNQPQHF. In DNA, the CDR3 is TGCGCCAGCAGCCAAGATGGGCCTTTGACAGATCCAAATCAGCCCCAGCATTTT. The chain has TRBV4-1 and TRBJ1-5, with a possible D match to TRBD1 (5 bases). CDR1 and CDR2 from the germline V gene are MGHRA and YSYEKL. This CDR3 comprises 18 residues. V lost 0 bases and J lost 4, with 19 bases in between.

The rearrangement joins TRBV28 to TRBJ2-7; weak D call: TRBD1 (5 bases). The V end lost 2 bases, the J end lost 0 bases, and 11 bases lay between the germline ends. The CDR3 length is 15 residues. Germline CDR1 MDHEN, CDR2 SYDVKM. CDR3 nucleotides: TGTGCCAGCAGTTTAAGGGGTACGAGCTCCTACGAGCAGTACTTC. As protein: CASSLRGTSSYEQYF.

This chain uses TRBV12-5 with TRBJ2-7; no reliable D call. Per germline, CDR1 LGHNT and CDR2 FRNRAP. This CDR3 is built from 13 residues. The ends were cut back, 5 bases at V and 3 bases at J, with 11 bases in the middle. Here the CDR3 DNA reads TGTGCTAGTGGTCTTCGCAACGTCTACGAGCAGTACTTC. Translation: CASGLRNVYEQYF.

The rearrangement links TRBV7-6 to TRBJ2-2; TRBD1 matches at 7 bases. The CDR3 loop spans 16 amino acids. Looked up from germline, CDR1 is SGHVS and CDR2 is FNYEAQ. V gave up 3 bases and J gave up 1 base; unmatched junction bases: 5. In DNA, the CDR3 is TGTGCCAGCAGCTTGGGGACAGTGGGGAACACCGGGGAGCTGTTTTTT. It is translated as CASSLGTVGNTGELFF.